This passage covers 14 T cell receptor beta chains from one sample sequenced in a study of human T cells and chemical hapten exposure. As for time point: healthy volunteer bleed at 2 weeks. It was unfractionated whole blood from which total RNA was extracted. TCRdb re-analysed the RACE reads in MiXCR, keeping a single row per CDR3 protein. This sample has around 130,000 distinct CDR3 sequences, with more than 7.5% found just once. Sequencing was performed on whole blood. The source of these receptors is a male donor in good health. Some clones in this sample may be carry-over from other donors' samples.

The rearrangement joins TRBV2 to TRBJ1-2; D gene uncertain. Germline-derived CDR1 and CDR2 are SNHLY and FYNNEI. V was trimmed by 1 base and J by 8 bases, leaving 11 bases between them. This CDR3 comprises 13 residues. CDR3 protein: CASSEEVLDGYTF. CDR3 coding DNA: TGTGCCAGCAGTGAAGAGGTCCTGGACGGCTACACCTTC.

Ten or more counts support this clonotype. The chain couples TRBV5-6 to TRBJ1-6; possible D gene TRBD1, 6 bases. V lost 4 bases and J lost 7, with 9 bases in between. The CDR3 is 13 residues long. Germline V gives CDR1 SGHDT, CDR2 YYEEEE. In DNA form, the CDR3 reads TGTGCCAGCAGCAGCGACAGGAATTCACCCCTCCACTTT. Amino acid sequence: CASSSDRNSPLHF.

This clonotype was seen only a few times. This sequence joins TRBV25-1 and TRBJ2-7; D might be TRBD2 (5 bases). In germline, CDR1 is MGHDK, CDR2 SYGVNS. The ends were cut back, 7 bases at V and 7 bases at J, with 11 bases in the middle. CDR3 length: 11 residues. CDR3 coding DNA: TGTGCCAGCATCCCGGGATGGGAGCAGTACTTC. Amino acid sequence: CASIPGWEQYF.

At least ten counts were recorded for this clonotype. The chain is built from TRBV11-2 and TRBJ2-1; no firm D call. V was clipped by 4 bases and J by 8 bases, with 9 bases between them. Germline V gene lookup returns CDR1 SGHAT and CDR2 FQNNGV. This CDR3 has 12 residues. The CDR3 nucleotides read TGTGCCAGCAGCTACATAGGCTATGAGCAGTTCTTC. Protein sequence: CASSYIGYEQFF.

This clonotype came up a few times. The chain couples TRBV20-1 to TRBJ2-7; 7 bases align to TRBD1. V was clipped by 3 bases and J by 0 bases; unmatched bases: 5. This CDR3 has 14 residues. The germline gives CDR1 DFQATT, CDR2 SNEGSKA (reference sequence). In DNA, the CDR3 is TGCAGTGCTAGGTCGACAGGGAGCTCCTACGAGCAGTACTTC. This codes for CSARSTGSSYEQYF.

This clonotype was observed many times. This chain joins TRBV5-1 and TRBJ1-1, with TRBD1 matching 8 bases. Germline CDR1 reads SGHRS; CDR2 reads YFSETQ. CDR3 length: 14 amino acids. V shed 0 bases, J shed 3 bases, and the junction held 1 base outside the gene matches. The CDR3 protein is CASSLAGGYTEAFF. The CDR3 nucleotides read TGCGCCAGCAGCTTGGCAGGGGGCTACACTGAAGCTTTCTTT.

This clonotype was recorded at least ten times. CDR3 sequence reads: CASSYSASGANVLTF. The CDR3 region has the DNA TGTGCCAGCAGTTATTCGGCCTCTGGGGCCAACGTCCTGACTTTC. The rearrangement links TRBV6-5 to TRBJ2-6; D not resolved. V lost 3 bases and J lost 0, with 6 bases in between. Germline lookup yields CDR1 MNHEY and CDR2 SVGAGI. The CDR3 is made up of 15 amino acids.

This clonotype was seen a few times. The J gene is TRBJ2-2, the V gene TRBV19, with 8 bases aligning to TRBD1. Germline lookup yields CDR1 LNHDA and CDR2 SQIVND (reference sequence). The trim removed 7 bases at V and 0 bases at J, leaving 7 bases unmatched. The CDR3 is 16 amino acids. This chain's CDR3 is CASNIPGGPNTGELFF. The CDR3 DNA reads TGTGCCAGTAATATCCCAGGGGGCCCGAACACCGGGGAGCTGTTTTTT.

In nucleotides, the CDR3 is TGTGCCAGTAGGAAGGGGGATGTTAACTATGGCTACACCTTC. Its protein product is CASRKGDVNYGYTF. The chain employs TRBV19 and TRBJ1-2; the D gene is possibly TRBD1 (6 bases). The CDR3 is 14 amino acids. Germline V gene sequence: CDR1 LNHDA, CDR2 SQIVND (reference sequence). Deletions cut 6 bases from V and 1 base from J, with 12 bases between.

This clonotype was seen more than once but under ten times. The chain employs TRBV6-6 and TRBJ2-6, with 7 bases fitting TRBD1. Per the germline V gene, CDR1 is MNHNY and CDR2 is SVGAGI (reference sequence). V lost 2 bases, J lost 3 bases, and 7 bases stayed unmatched. The CDR3 extends over 17 amino acids. The DNA of the CDR3 is TGTGCCAGCAGTTACATAGGACAGGCTCTTGGGGCCAACGTCCTGACTTTC. Protein: CASSYIGQALGANVLTF.

This clonotype was counted at least ten times. The rearrangement joins TRBV6-1 to TRBJ1-3; D unresolved. CDR3 size: 10 residues. Germline V gene sequence: CDR1 MNHNS, CDR2 SASEGT. The V and J ends lost 8 bases and 4 bases respectively, with 3 bases between them. CDR3 protein: CASAGNTIYF. Here the CDR3 DNA reads TGTGCCAGCGCAGGAAACACCATATATTTT.

Only a few counts were recorded for this clonotype. V gene TRBV5-4 combines with J gene TRBJ2-3, with 8 nucleotides matching TRBD1. The CDR3 is 13 residues long. Looked up from germline, CDR1 is SGHNT and CDR2 is YYREEE (reference sequence). J lost 4 bases, V lost 6 bases, and 4 bases had no gene match. CDR3 nucleotides: TGTGCCAGCACACGACAGGGGTCAGATACGCAGTATTTT. It translates to CASTRQGSDTQYF.

The chain has TRBV28 and TRBJ1-5; D may be TRBD1 (6 bases). The germline gives CDR1 MDHEN, CDR2 SYDVKM. The CDR3 runs to 14 residues. V lost 7 bases to trimming and J lost 3 bases, with 13 bases between them. CDR3 loop: CASKPDSFNQPQHF. The CDR3 DNA follows: TGTGCCAGCAAACCGGACAGTTTCAATCAGCCCCAGCATTTT.

Only a few counts were recorded for this clonotype. One end of the junction does not line up with germline, which may come from a read error. The rearrangement links TRBV6-6 to TRBJ2-2; D is perhaps TRBD1 (6 bases). This CDR3 is 17 amino acids long. Germline CDR1 MNHNY, CDR2 SVGAGI (reference sequence). CDR3 DNA sequence: TGTGCCAGCAGTAACTACCTTACAGGGAAGAACGCCGGGGAGCTGTTTTTT. Translation gives CASSNYLTGKNAGELFF.